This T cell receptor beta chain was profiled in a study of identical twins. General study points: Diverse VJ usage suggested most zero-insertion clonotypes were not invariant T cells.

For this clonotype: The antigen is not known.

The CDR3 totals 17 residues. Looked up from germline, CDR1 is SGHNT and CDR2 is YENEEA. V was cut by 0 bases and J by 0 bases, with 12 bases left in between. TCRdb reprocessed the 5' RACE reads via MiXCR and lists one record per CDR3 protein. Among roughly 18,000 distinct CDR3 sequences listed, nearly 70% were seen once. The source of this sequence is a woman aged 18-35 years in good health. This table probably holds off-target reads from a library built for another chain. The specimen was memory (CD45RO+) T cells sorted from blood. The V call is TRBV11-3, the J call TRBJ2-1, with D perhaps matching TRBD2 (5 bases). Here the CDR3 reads CASSLEASLTSYNEQFF. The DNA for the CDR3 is TGTGCCAGCAGCTTAGAGGCTAGCCTTACCTCCTACAATGAGCAGTTCTTC. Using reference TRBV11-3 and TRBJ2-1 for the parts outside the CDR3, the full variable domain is EAGVVQSPRYKIIEKKQPVAFWCNPISGHNTLYWYLQNLGQGPELLIRYENEEAVDDSQLPKDRFSAERLKGVDSTLKIQPAELGDSAVYLCASSLEASLTSYNEQFFGPGTRLTVL.